These T cell receptor beta chains were read from a single sample in a study of blood T cell repertoires in COVID-19. The table came from immunoSEQ multiplex PCR; TCRdb's copy has only in-frame clones and leaves some out. The sample includes a few hundred thousand clones, approximately 85% of them seen just once. Source material: peripheral blood. The origin of the receptors is a human donor in a cohort sampled during active COVID-19. Each CDR3 is given with its conserved first and last residue. The D gene is left open where the match is weak. Size is stated for part of the rows, as once, few or many counts, or as a class when the clone is expanded.

CDR3 DNA | CDR3 protein | V gene | D gene | CDR3 length | J gene | clone size
TGTGCCAGCACCTACCGGGGACAGGGAGGACAGCCCCAGCATTTT | CASTYRGQGGQPQHF | TRBV6-5 | TRBD1 | 15 | TRBJ1-5 | -
TGCGCCAGCAGCCAAGCTTCTAACAGAAAGGGCTACACCTTC | CASSQASNRKGYTF | TRBV4-1 | - | 14 | TRBJ1-2 | few
TGTGCCAGCAGCCAATGGCTAGCTTCCAATGAGCAGTTCTTC | CASSQWLASNEQFF | TRBV9 | - | 14 | TRBJ2-1 | once
TGTGCCAGCAAGCGGGAATTAACTAGCACAGATACGCAGTATTTT | CASKRELTSTDTQYF | TRBV2 | TRBD2 | 15 | TRBJ2-3 | -
TGTGCCAGCTGGACAGGCACTGAAGCTTTCTTT | CASWTGTEAFF | TRBV30 | TRBD1 | 11 | TRBJ1-1 | -
TGCGCCAGCAGCTTAAAAGGCGTGACGTCGGGTCAGCCCCAGCATTTT | CASSLKGVTSGQPQHF | TRBV5-1 | - | 16 | TRBJ1-5 | -
TGTGCCTGGTCTCAGGGGAAACACTTCTTT | CAWSQGKHFF | TRBV30 | - | 10 | TRBJ1-1 | -
TGTGCCAGCAGTTTTGGGCGAAAACGGGGAAACACCATATATTTT | CASSFGRKRGNTIYF | TRBV5-8 | - | 15 | TRBJ1-3 | once
TGCGCCAGCAAAATCGGAGGGTCCTACGAGCAGTACTTC | CASKIGGSYEQYF | TRBV10-2 | - | 13 | TRBJ2-7 | -
TGCGCCAGCAGCTTTCAAGACAGCCAAGAGACCCAGTACTTC | CASSFQDSQETQYF | TRBV5-1 | - | 14 | TRBJ2-5 | -
TGTGCCAGCAGTGCAGGGGGGCGGAATGAAAAACTGTTTTTT | CASSAGGRNEKLFF | TRBV25-1 | TRBD1 | 14 | TRBJ1-4 | -
TGTGCCGCGGGAGACCTTTTGGGCTACACCTTC | CAAGDLLGYTF | TRBV6-5 | - | 11 | TRBJ1-2 | -
TGTGCCAGCACTCCGCGGGGTAACACCGGGGAGCTGTTTTTT | CASTPRGNTGELFF | TRBV7-9 | - | 14 | TRBJ2-2 | few
TGTGCCACCTACGACAGGGCGCGTGAAAAACTGTTTTTT | CATYDRAREKLFF | TRBV11-2 | TRBD1 | 13 | TRBJ1-4 | -
TGTGCCAGCTCAATACAGGGGCCGACAGGCGGGGGCTACACCTTC | CASSIQGPTGGGYTF | TRBV18 | TRBD1 | 15 | TRBJ1-2 | -
TGTGCAAGTCGCTTTACCCGACAAAGATCGAAAGAGACCCAGTACTTC | CASRFTRQRSKETQYF | TRBV12-2 | - | 16 | TRBJ2-5 | -
TGTGCCAGCTCACAGGGGGCTAACTATGGCTACACCTTC | CASSQGANYGYTF | TRBV18 | - | 13 | TRBJ1-2 | -
TGTGCCAGCAGGGGACAGGGACTTAATTCACCCCTCCACTTT | CASRGQGLNSPLHF | TRBV27 | TRBD1 | 14 | TRBJ1-6 | -
TGTGCCAGCAGCTTAAAGGTCAAGGCCGGGACAGGCTATGGCTACACCTTC | CASSLKVKAGTGYGYTF | TRBV7-9 | TRBD1 | 17 | TRBJ1-2 | -
TGTGCCAGCAGCCAAGGGGGGGATCGGGAGCAGTACTTC | CASSQGGDREQYF | TRBV7-3 | - | 13 | TRBJ2-7 | -
TGTGCCAGCAGCCAAGTCTTCAGGGGTGAGACCCAGTACTTC | CASSQVFRGETQYF | TRBV3-1/TRBV3-2 | - | 14 | TRBJ2-5 | -
TGTGCCAGCCTGGCGGTGGCAAATGAGCAGTTCTTC | CASLAVANEQFF | TRBV7-9 | - | 12 | TRBJ2-1 | many
TGTGCCACCAGCGGGGGACCGGGACAGAACTATGGCTACACCTTC | CATSGGPGQNYGYTF | TRBV24-1 | TRBD1 | 15 | TRBJ1-2 | -